The clone carrying this T cell receptor beta chain occurred a few times. The junction had 4 bases not matched to a gene; V was cut back by 5 bases and J by 5 bases. The CDR3 has 14 residues. From germline, CDR1 is LGHDT and CDR2 YNNKEL (reference sequence). This record belongs to a study of blood T cell repertoires in COVID-19. Study summary: The United States, Italy and Spain supplied acute and convalescent COVID-19 samples. Sources were T cells, B-cell-depleted T cells, or PBMCs; the material itself was cDNA or gDNA.

Seattle researchers signed up patients amid active infection and tracked them longitudinally. The table came from immunoSEQ multiplex PCR; TCRdb's copy has only in-frame clones and leaves some out. The data show 150,000 to 200,000 clones, roughly 93% seen once. Sequencing was done on a sample of peripheral blood. The receptor was isolated from a woman aged 55-69 years with COVID-19, enrolled during active disease. The chain combines TRBV3-1 (or the pseudogene TRBV3-2) with TRBJ1-1; 11 bases line up with TRBD1. This CDR3 is CASSGQGAGTEAFF. The CDR3 nucleotides read TGTGCCAGCAGCGGACAGGGGGCTGGAACTGAAGCTTTCTTT.